This T cell receptor beta chain appears in the sequencing data of a study of OX40 agonist ivuxolimab in advanced cancers. About the full investigation: Ivuxolimab was an agonistic, fully human IgG2 monoclonal antibody directed against OX40 (CD134), a costimulatory receptor. Patients were allowed to have had prior anti-PD-1, anti-PD-L1 or anti-CTLA-4 therapy, and around 43% of the dose-escalation patients had been treated with checkpoint inhibitors. Of the roughly 51 patients in dose escalation, some 20 had hepatocellular carcinoma, about 15 had melanoma, 9 had renal cell carcinoma and 9 had head and neck cancer. Peripheral TCRbeta sequencing was intended to test whether TCR sequence diversity was altered and clonal T-cell expansion was caused by ivuxolimab. Partial responses occurred in three dose-escalation patients: two with cutaneous melanoma and one with hepatocellular carcinoma. In the dose-escalation cohort, around four fifths of patients were male, and the mean age was roughly 60 years, with a range of about 20 to 79. The monotherapy dose-escalation portion (N of about 50 patients) of the phase I ivuxolimab trial is reported in the paper. Intravenous ivuxolimab was administered to patients every 2 weeks at six dose levels: 0.01, 0.1, 0.3, 1.5, 3 and 10 mg/kg.

The trial excluded patients who had a history of autoimmune disease or who were on systemic immunosuppression. Peripheral blood for TCR sequencing was collected from all dose cohorts at baseline, on cycle 4 day 1, and on cycle 7 day 1. The samples were taken from a phase I, first-in-human, multicenter, open-label dose-escalation trial of ivuxolimab. Adults with locally advanced or metastatic head and neck squamous cell, hepatocellular, melanoma or renal cell carcinoma were enrolled in the trial. Before TCR sequencing, CD4+ and CD8+ T cells were separately sorted from peripheral blood. Genomic DNA was isolated from the sorted cells so that the TCRbeta CDR3 region could be sequenced. The immunoSEQ Assay was used for sequencing of TCRbeta CDR3 regions. In its TCRdb copy, this immuneACCESS table keeps in-frame sequences only and misses some clones. Where compared with another copy, unresolved V genes explain less than half of these, and the others have no known cause. This sample gives about 58,000 clones in total; roughly 77% of them show up just once. The ten largest clones take up 0.7% to 0.8% of the sample.

Notes on this clone: Its antigen is unknown. Base quality data are lacking; no much larger clone is found one base away.

The CDR3 runs 14 amino acids, cysteine and phenylalanine included. The retained sequence is limited to the CDR3, 42 bases, with the frame set at the first base. V is pruned by 6 bases and J by 2 bases, leaving 6 bases of the junction without a gene match. Looking up the germline V gene yields CDR1 MNHEY and CDR2 SVGAGI. Overall results and qualifications from the work: Low levels of normalized T-cell clonal expansion were also seen in some patients who did not respond. Which antigens the clonally expanded peripheral T cells were specific for was not determined. Clonal expansion of both CD4+ and CD8+ blood T cells was observed from baseline to week 6 at doses 0.1 to 3.0 mg/kg. After ivuxolimab, expanded clones were on average more numerous among CD8+ T cells than among CD4+ T cells. Partial responders in the 0.1-3.0 mg/kg groups had among the lowest normalized peripheral clonal expansion, especially among CD8+ T cells.

The source material was CD4+ or CD8+ T cells sorted from blood, sampled in a trial of the OX40 agonist ivuxolimab. The V and J genes are TRBV6-5 and TRBJ2-7, and 8 bases in between align with TRBD2. The source is an adult with an advanced solid tumor such as melanoma, head and neck, liver or kidney cancer. At the DNA level, the sequence is TGTGCCAGCAGCCGGGGGGGTTCCGCCTACGAGCAGTACTTC. Translated, it reads CASSRGGSAYEQYF.